These 17 T cell receptor beta chains share one sample of origin, sequenced in a study of T cells after somatic rescue of genetic block. Clones were read by immunoSEQ multiplex PCR, and TCRdb kept only the in-frame ones, dropping some. The sample includes 110,000 or so clones, under 95% of them seen just once. The sequenced sample consisted of peripheral blood mononuclear cells (PBMCs). The receptors were gathered from a woman between 18 and 30 years old.

The chain joins TRBV19 to TRBJ2-5; no clear D. The V end lost 6 bases, the J end lost 7 bases, and 15 bases lay between the germline ends. Germline CDR1 and CDR2: LNHDA and SQIVND (reference sequence). This CDR3 contains 13 residues. The CDR3 loop reads CASREHAVGTQYF. CDR3 DNA: TGTGCCAGTAGGGAGCATGCGGTAGGGACCCAGTACTTC.

The J gene is TRBJ1-2, the V gene TRBV7-2; TRBD1 aligns across 7 bases. In germline, CDR1 is SGHTA, CDR2 FQGNSA. After removal of 1 base from V and 4 bases from J, the junction contained 9 bases not matched to a gene. CDR3 length: 16 residues. CDR3 bases: TGTGCCAGCAGCTTAGAACAGGGGAGATCCCCCTATGGCTACACCTTC. Its protein is CASSLEQGRSPYGYTF.

The rearrangement joins TRBV2 to TRBJ2-2; no definite D call. This CDR3 has 12 amino acids. The V gene's germline CDR1 is SNHLY and CDR2 FYNNEI. V lost 7 bases and J lost 2, with 5 bases in between. The CDR3 region is CASTFNTGELFF. The CDR3 DNA reads as TGTGCCAGCACCTTTAACACCGGGGAGCTGTTTTTT.

This clone came up a few times. This chain uses TRBV6-1 with TRBJ1-5; weak D call: TRBD1 (5 bases). Trimming took off 3 bases at V and 7 bases at J, with 10 bases between the two ends. The CDR3 length is 13 residues. Per germline, CDR1 MNHNS and CDR2 SASEGT. Here the CDR3 reads CASSDREGQPQHF. In DNA, the CDR3 is TGTGCCAGCAGTGACAGGGAGGGCCAGCCCCAGCATTTT.

The V and J genes are TRBV30 and TRBJ1-6, with TRBD1 matching over 9 bases. The V segment lost 3 bases and the J segment 3 bases; nucleotides outside the gene matches: 9. The CDR3 spans 17 residues. Per germline, CDR1 GTSNPN and CDR2 SVGIG (reference sequence). The DNA of the CDR3 is TGTGCCTGGAGCCTCCAACCGGGACAGGGCTATAATTCACCCCTCCACTTT. As protein: CAWSLQPGQGYNSPLHF.

The rearrangement uses TRBV4-3 and TRBJ2-3, with D possibly being TRBD1 or TRBD2 (6 bases each). CDR1 is LGHNA, CDR2 YSLEER, per germline. This CDR3 region has 16 residues. Trimming shortened V by 5 bases and J by 0 bases, and 15 bases separated the two germline ends. The CDR3 region is CASSSGEVLSTDTQYF. CDR3 nucleotides: TGCGCCAGCAGCTCAGGGGAGGTCTTAAGCACAGATACGCAGTATTTT.

J is TRBJ2-7 and V is TRBV5-1; 8 nucleotides agree with TRBD2. CDR3 length: 14 residues. The germline CDR1 and CDR2 sequences are SGHRS and YFSETQ. V lost 4 bases to trimming and J lost 7 bases; unmatched junction nucleotides: 10. CDR3 protein: CASSPSGSPLEQYF. The DNA for the CDR3 is TGCGCCAGCAGCCCTAGCGGGTCTCCTCTTGAGCAGTACTTC.

V gene TRBV7-3 combines with J gene TRBJ2-3; 9 bases match TRBD2. The ends lost 0 bases at V and 4 bases at J; junction bases unmatched: 8. The germline V gene has CDR1 SGHTA and CDR2 FQGTGA. The CDR3 has 17 residues. CDR3 nucleotides: TGTGCCAGCAGCTTAACTTCGGCGGGGGGGCCCCCAGATACGCAGTATTTT. Residues: CASSLTSAGGPPDTQYF.

The chain links TRBV5-1 to TRBJ1-1, with D possibly TRBD1 on 5 matching bases. V shed 1 base and J shed 0 bases, with 7 bases lying between them. CDR1 and CDR2 from the germline V gene are SGHRS and YFSETQ. This CDR3 contains 14 residues. CDR3 protein: CASSLQGMNTEAFF. The CDR3 DNA reads TGCGCCAGCAGCTTGCAGGGAATGAACACTGAAGCTTTCTTT.

The CDR3 protein is CAVAQGLGNQPQHF. The CDR3, as DNA: TGTGCCGTGGCCCAGGGGCTGGGCAATCAGCCCCAGCATTTT. The V and J genes are TRBV10-3 and TRBJ1-5; TRBD1 might be the D (6 bases). The CDR3 runs 14 residues. Trimming removed 11 bases at V and 2 bases at J, with 16 bases between. CDR1 and CDR2 from the germline V gene are ENHRY and SYGVKD.

The V call is TRBV29-1, the J call TRBJ1-1; no definite D call. V lost 7 bases and J 0 bases, leaving 12 bases between the germline ends. This CDR3 spans 13 amino acids. Germline assignment: CDR1 SQVTM and CDR2 ANQGSEA. The CDR3 sequence: CSALGEVNTEAFF. CDR3 nucleotide sequence: TGCAGCGCTCTTGGGGAGGTGAACACTGAAGCTTTCTTT.

V usage is TRBV4-1 and J usage is TRBJ2-3, with D tentatively TRBD2 (6 bases). Germline V CDR1 and CDR2: MGHRA, YSYEKL. This CDR3 spans 16 amino acids. V was cut by 4 bases and J by 8 bases, with 22 bases left in between. In DNA form, the CDR3 reads TGCGCCAGCAGCCCGGGCGGGGCAGAACCCTGGGGTACGCAGTATTTT. Protein sequence: CASSPGGAEPWGTQYF.

The J gene is TRBJ2-6, the V gene TRBV30; no firm D call. The CDR3 sequence is 14 residues long. The germline gives CDR1 GTSNPN, CDR2 SVGIG (reference sequence). V lost 0 bases to trimming and J lost 7 bases, with 10 bases between them. For the CDR3, the DNA is TGTGCCTGGAGTGTAATCGGAATTGCCAACGTCCTGACTTTC. Translation: CAWSVIGIANVLTF. Together with reference TRBV30 and TRBJ2-6, the CDR3 gives the full variable domain: SQTIHQWPATLVQPVGSPLSLECTVEGTSNPNLYWYRQAAGRGLQLLFYSVGIGQISSEVPQNLSASRPQDRQFILSSKKLLLSDSGFYLCAWSVIGIANVLTFGAGSRLTVL.

The chain recombines TRBV9 with TRBJ1-3, with D perhaps TRBD1 (6 bases). Between the trimmed V and J ends, which lost 0 bases and 1 base, there was a span of 14 bases. Germline assignment: CDR1 SGDLS and CDR2 YYNGEE. CDR3 length equals 17 residues. Here the CDR3 reads CASSVGWQGMSGNTIYF. CDR3 bases: TGTGCCAGCAGCGTAGGTTGGCAGGGGATGTCTGGAAACACCATATATTTT. The full variable domain, with the rest looked up from reference TRBV9 and TRBJ1-3, is DSGVTQTPKHLITATGQRVTLRCSPRSGDLSVYWYQQSLDQGLQFLIQYYNGEERAKGNILERFSAQQFPDLHSELNLSSLELGDSALYFCASSVGWQGMSGNTIYFGEGSWLTVV.

The chain joins TRBV7-9 to TRBJ1-1; the D is unclear. In germline, CDR1 is SEHNR, CDR2 FQNEAQ (reference sequence). The CDR3 totals 14 residues. V was trimmed by 4 bases and J by 3 bases, leaving 12 bases between them. The CDR3 loop reads CASSSPRPYTEAFF. The CDR3 bases are TGTGCCAGCAGCTCTCCCAGACCTTACACTGAAGCTTTCTTT. The whole variable domain, filled in from reference TRBV7-9 and TRBJ1-1, reads DTGVSQNPRHKITKRGQNVTFRCDPISEHNRLYWYRQTLGQGPEFLTYFQNEAQLEKSRLLSDRFSAERPKGSFSTLEIQRTEQGDSAMYLCASSSPRPYTEAFFGQGTRLTVV.

This rearrangement joins TRBV6-5 to TRBJ1-5, with TRBD1 matching 9 bases. Germline-derived CDR1 and CDR2 are MNHEY and SVGAGI. The V gene end was trimmed by 2 bases and the J gene end by 4 bases; junction bases not matched to a gene: 3. CDR3 size: 15 residues. The CDR3 DNA reads TGTGCCAGCAGTTACGCCGACAGGGGGAATCAGCCCCAGCATTTT. Residues: CASSYADRGNQPQHF.

The chain combines TRBV14 with TRBJ1-1; tentative D call: TRBD1 (5 bases). The CDR3 is 17 amino acids. Germline V gene sequence: CDR1 SGHDN, CDR2 FVKESK. V was cut by 0 bases and J by 1 base, with 15 bases left in between. CDR3 DNA sequence: TGTGCCAGCAGCCAAGAGAAGACCCTAACAGGGAACACTGAAGCTTTCTTT. Its translation: CASSQEKTLTGNTEAFF.